These 6 T cell receptor beta chains were all obtained from the same sample, sequenced in a study of cytomegalovirus exposure and HLA in healthy donors. The table came from immunoSEQ multiplex PCR; TCRdb's copy has only in-frame clones and leaves some out. Among about 74,000 clones, nearly 95% were seen once, and the ten largest hold 1.5% to 1.9%. Sequencing used PBMCs. Receptors originate from a man younger than 30 in good health and CMV-seropositive.

This clone appeared once. The rearrangement joins TRBV6-5 to TRBJ1-2; D unclear. The CDR3 totals 14 residues. Germline lookup yields CDR1 MNHEY and CDR2 SVGAGI. Trimming left V 4 bases short and J 2 bases short, with 11 bases between. CDR3 nucleotides: TGTGCCAGCAGTTCCTCCAACGGGAACTATGGCTACACCTTC. This codes for CASSSSNGNYGYTF.

In this sample, this clone turned up once. The junction does not match germline at one end; this may be a read error. CDR3 residues: CASSSLAGGFHEQYF. The DNA for the CDR3 is TGTGCTAGCAGCTCACTAGCGGGGGGCTTCCACGAGCAGTACTTC. The V gene is TRBV7-7, the J gene TRBJ2-7, with 12 nucleotides matching TRBD2. The CDR3 has 15 residues. Germline lookup yields CDR1 SSHAT and CDR2 FNYEAQ (reference sequence).

The J gene is TRBJ1-4, the V gene TRBV5-6; D is unresolved. Trimming took 1 base from V and 6 from J, leaving 4 bases between them. This CDR3 spans 12 amino acids. Germline CDR1 reads SGHDT; CDR2 reads YYEEEE. The CDR3, as DNA: TGTGCCAGCAGCTTGCGGGATGAAAAACTGTTTTTT. It translates to CASSLRDEKLFF.

The chain combines TRBV19 with TRBJ2-1; 10 bases agree with TRBD2. The junction had 2 bases not matched to a gene; V was cut back by 6 bases and J by 9 bases. In germline, CDR1 is LNHDA, CDR2 SQIVND (reference sequence). The CDR3 totals 12 residues. CDR3 region: CASSRLAGEQFF. In DNA, the CDR3 is TGTGCCAGTAGCCGACTAGCGGGTGAGCAGTTCTTC.

V usage is TRBV2 and J usage is TRBJ2-7, with 8 bases lining up with TRBD2. The CDR3 runs to 13 residues. CDR1 is SNHLY, CDR2 FYNNEI, per germline. The V gene end was trimmed by 7 bases and the J gene end by 2 bases; junction bases not matched to a gene: 4. The CDR3 bases are TGTGCCAGCAAAGGGACTAGTCCCTACGAGCAGTACTTC. Translating gives CASKGTSPYEQYF.

The genes are TRBV5-4 and TRBJ2-1; TRBD2 agrees at 13 bases. This CDR3 has 19 residues. Germline-derived CDR1 and CDR2 are SGHNT and YYREEE (reference sequence). J was trimmed by 0 bases and V by 4 bases; bases with no gene match: 10. CDR3 nucleotides: TGTGCCAGCAGCGGGGGGACTAGCGGGACCCTTCGCTCCTACAATGAGCAGTTCTTC. Residues: CASSGGTSGTLRSYNEQFF.